This TCR beta chain originates from a study of cytomegalovirus exposure and HLA in healthy donors. CDR3 length: 16 residues. V lost 3 bases and J lost 5; bases outside the gene matches: 8. Germline V gene lookup returns CDR1 KGHSH and CDR2 LQKENI. PCR employed 60 Vbeta and 13 Jbeta primers. Clones were read by immunoSEQ multiplex PCR, and TCRdb kept only the in-frame ones, dropping some. The sample contains roughly 78,000 clones, 66% of which appear only once. This receptor was identified in a man between 35 and 55 years old in good health and CMV-seropositive. The chain carries TRBV18 and TRBJ1-4; 8 positions agree with TRBD1. The sample taken for sequencing was PBMCs. CDR3 coding DNA: TGTGCCAGCTCACCGAGTCTTCCAGGGGGCAATGAAAAACTGTTTTTT. This codes for CASSPSLPGGNEKLFF. Looking up the rest from reference TRBV18 and TRBJ1-4 gives the full variable domain: NAGVMQNPRHLVRRRGQEARLRCSPMKGHSHVYWYRQLPEEGLKFMVYLQKENIIDESGMPKERFSAEFPKEGPSILRIQQVVRGDSAAYFCASSPSLPGGNEKLFFGSGTQLSVL.